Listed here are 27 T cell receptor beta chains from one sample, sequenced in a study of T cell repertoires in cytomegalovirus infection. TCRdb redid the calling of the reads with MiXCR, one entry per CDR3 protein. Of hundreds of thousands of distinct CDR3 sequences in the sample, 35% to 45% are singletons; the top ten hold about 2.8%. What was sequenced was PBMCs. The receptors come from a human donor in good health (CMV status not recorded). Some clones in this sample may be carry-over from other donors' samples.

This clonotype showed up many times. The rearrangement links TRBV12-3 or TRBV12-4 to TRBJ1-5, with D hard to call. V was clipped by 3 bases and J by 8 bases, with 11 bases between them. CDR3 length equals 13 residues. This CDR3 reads CASSFLGEEPQHF. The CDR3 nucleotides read TGTGCCAGCAGTTTTCTGGGCGAGGAGCCCCAGCATTTT.

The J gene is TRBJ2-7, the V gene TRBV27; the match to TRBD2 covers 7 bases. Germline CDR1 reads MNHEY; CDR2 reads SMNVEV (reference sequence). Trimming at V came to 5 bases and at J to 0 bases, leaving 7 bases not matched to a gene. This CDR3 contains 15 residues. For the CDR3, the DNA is TGTGCCAGCAGTCCCGCGGGCGGGAGCTCCTACGAGCAGTACTTC. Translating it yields CASSPAGGSSYEQYF.

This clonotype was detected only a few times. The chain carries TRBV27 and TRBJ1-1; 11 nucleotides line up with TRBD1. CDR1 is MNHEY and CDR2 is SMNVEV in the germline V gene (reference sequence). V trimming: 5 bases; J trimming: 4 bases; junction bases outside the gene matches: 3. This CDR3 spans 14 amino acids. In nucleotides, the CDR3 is TGTGCCAGCAGTCGGGGGACAGGGGGCACTGAAGCTTTCTTT. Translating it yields CASSRGTGGTEAFF.

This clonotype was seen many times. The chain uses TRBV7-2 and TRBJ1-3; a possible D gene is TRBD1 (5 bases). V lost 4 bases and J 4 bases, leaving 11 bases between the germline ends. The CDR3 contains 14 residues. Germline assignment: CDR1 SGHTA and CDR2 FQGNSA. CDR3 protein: CASSSPDRGNTIYF. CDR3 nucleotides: TGTGCCAGCAGCTCACCCGACAGAGGAAACACCATATATTTT. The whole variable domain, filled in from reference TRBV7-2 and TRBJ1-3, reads GAGVSQSPSNKVTEKGKDVELRCDPISGHTALYWYRQSLGQGLEFLIYFQGNSAPDKSGLPSDRFSAERTGGSVSTLTIQRTQQEDSAVYLCASSSPDRGNTIYFGEGSWLTVV.

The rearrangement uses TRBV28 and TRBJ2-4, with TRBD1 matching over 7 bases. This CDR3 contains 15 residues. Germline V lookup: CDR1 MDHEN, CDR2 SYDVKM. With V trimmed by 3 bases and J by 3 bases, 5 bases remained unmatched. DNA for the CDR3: TGTGCCAGCAGTTTGTCCGGGACAGTCAAAAACATTCAGTACTTC. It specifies CASSLSGTVKNIQYF.

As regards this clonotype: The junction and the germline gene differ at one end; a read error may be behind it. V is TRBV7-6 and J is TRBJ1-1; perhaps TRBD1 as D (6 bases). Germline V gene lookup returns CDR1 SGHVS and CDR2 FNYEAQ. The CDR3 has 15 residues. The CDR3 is CASSLEAEGGTEDFF. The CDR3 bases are TGTGCCAGCAGCTTAGAGGCAGAGGGGGGCACTGAAGATTTCTTT.

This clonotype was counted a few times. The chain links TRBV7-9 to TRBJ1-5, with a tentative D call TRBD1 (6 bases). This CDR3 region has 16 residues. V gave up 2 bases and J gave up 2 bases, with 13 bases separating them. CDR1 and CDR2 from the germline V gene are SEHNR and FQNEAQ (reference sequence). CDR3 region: CASSLWTDGGNQPQHF. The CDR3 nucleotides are TGTGCCAGCAGCTTATGGACAGATGGCGGCAATCAGCCCCAGCATTTT. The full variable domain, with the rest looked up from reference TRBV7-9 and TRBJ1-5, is DTGVSQNPRHKITKRGQNVTFRCDPISEHNRLYWYRQTLGQGPEFLTYFQNEAQLEKSRLLSDRFSAERPKGSFSTLEIQRTEQGDSAMYLCASSLWTDGGNQPQHFGDGTRLSIL.

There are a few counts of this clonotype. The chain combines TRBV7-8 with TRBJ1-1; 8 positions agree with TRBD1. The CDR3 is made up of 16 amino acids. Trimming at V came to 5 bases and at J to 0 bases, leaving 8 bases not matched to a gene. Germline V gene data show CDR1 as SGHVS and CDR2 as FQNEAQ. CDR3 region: CASSRRQGTVNTEAFF. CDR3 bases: TGTGCCAGCAGCAGACGACAGGGGACCGTGAACACTGAAGCTTTCTTT.

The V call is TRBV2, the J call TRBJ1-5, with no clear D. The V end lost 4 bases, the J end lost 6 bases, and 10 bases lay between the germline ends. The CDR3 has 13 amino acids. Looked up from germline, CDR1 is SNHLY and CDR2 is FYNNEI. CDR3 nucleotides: TGTGCCAGCAGTGGTGGGTATCGTCAGCCCCAGCATTTT. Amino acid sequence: CASSGGYRQPQHF.

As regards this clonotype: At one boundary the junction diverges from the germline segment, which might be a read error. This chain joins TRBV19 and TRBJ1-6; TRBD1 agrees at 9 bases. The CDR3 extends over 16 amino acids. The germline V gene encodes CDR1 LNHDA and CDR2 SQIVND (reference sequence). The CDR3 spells CASIIGAQGANSPLHF. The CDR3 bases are TGTGCCAGTATTATAGGAGCACAGGGGGCAAATTCACCCCTCCACTTT.

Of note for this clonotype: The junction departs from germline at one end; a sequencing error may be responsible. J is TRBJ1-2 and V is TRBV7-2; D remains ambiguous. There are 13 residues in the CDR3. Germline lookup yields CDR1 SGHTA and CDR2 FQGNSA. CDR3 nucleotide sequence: TGTGCCAGCCGCTTAGGGCGACTCTATGGCTACACCTTC. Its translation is CASRLGRLYGYTF. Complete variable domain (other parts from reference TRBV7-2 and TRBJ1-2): GAGVSQSPSNKVTEKGKDVELRCDPISGHTALYWYRQSLGQGLEFLIYFQGNSAPDKSGLPSDRFSAERTGGSVSTLTIQRTQQEDSAVYLCASRLGRLYGYTFGSGTRLTVV.

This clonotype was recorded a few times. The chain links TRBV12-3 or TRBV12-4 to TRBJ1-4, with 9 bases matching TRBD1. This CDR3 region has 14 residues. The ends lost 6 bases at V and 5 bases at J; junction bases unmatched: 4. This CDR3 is CASRSGQGNEKLFF. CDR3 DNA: TGTGCCAGCAGATCAGGACAGGGGAATGAAAAACTGTTTTTT.

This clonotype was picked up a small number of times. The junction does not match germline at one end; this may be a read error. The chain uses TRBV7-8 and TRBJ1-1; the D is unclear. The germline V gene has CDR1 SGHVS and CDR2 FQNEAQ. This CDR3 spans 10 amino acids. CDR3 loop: CASSPERVPF. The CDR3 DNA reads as TGTGCCAGCAGCCCCGAACGGGTCCCCTTT.

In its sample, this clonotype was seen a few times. The CDR3 sequence: CASTGLAGYSSTDTQYF. In nucleotides, the CDR3 is TGTGCCAGCACGGGACTAGCGGGGTACTCTAGCACAGATACGCAGTATTTT. The rearrangement joins TRBV2 to TRBJ2-3, with 13 bases aligning to TRBD2. Trimming removed 7 bases from V and 0 bases from J; junction bases left unmatched: 7. From germline, CDR1 is SNHLY and CDR2 FYNNEI. The CDR3 has 17 residues. The full variable domain, in which reference TRBV2 and TRBJ2-3 provide the parts outside the CDR3, is EPEVTQTPSHQVTQMGQEVILRCVPISNHLYFYWYRQILGQKVEFLVSFYNNEISEKSEIFDDQFSVERPDGSNFTLKIRSTKLEDSAMYFCASTGLAGYSSTDTQYFGPGTRLTVL.

The CDR3 is CASSITGTGASQHF. Written as DNA, the CDR3 is TGTGCCAGCAGCATTACCGGGACAGGAGCATCCCAGCATTTT. The chain links TRBV28 to TRBJ1-5, with 8 bases aligning to TRBD1. The germline V gene has CDR1 MDHEN and CDR2 SYDVKM. This CDR3 has 14 amino acids. The V gene end was trimmed by 6 bases and the J gene end by 11 bases; junction bases not matched to a gene: 12.

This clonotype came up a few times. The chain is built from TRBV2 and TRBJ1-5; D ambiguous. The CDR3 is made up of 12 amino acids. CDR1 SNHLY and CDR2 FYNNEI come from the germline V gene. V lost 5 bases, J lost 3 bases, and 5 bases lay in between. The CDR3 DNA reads TGTGCCAGCAGTTTTATCAATCAGCCCCAGCATTTT. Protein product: CASSFINQPQHF.

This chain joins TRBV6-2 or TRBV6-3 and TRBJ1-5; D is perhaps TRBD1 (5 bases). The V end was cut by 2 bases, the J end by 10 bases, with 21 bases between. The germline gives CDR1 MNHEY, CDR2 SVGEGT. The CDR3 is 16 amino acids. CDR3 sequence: CASSYVSGQGEHPQHF. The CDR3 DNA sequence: TGTGCCAGCAGTTACGTGTCCGGGCAGGGTGAGCATCCCCAGCATTTT.

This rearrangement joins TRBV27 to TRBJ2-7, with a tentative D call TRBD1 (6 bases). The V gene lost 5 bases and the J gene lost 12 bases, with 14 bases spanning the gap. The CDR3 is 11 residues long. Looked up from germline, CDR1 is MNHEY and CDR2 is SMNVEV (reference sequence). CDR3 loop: CASSDRDNRYF. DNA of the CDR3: TGTGCCAGCAGTGACCGGGACAATCGGTACTTC.

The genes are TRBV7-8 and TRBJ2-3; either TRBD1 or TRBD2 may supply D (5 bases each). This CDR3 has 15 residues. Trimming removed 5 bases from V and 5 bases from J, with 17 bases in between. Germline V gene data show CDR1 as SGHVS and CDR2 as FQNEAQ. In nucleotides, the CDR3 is TGTGCCAGCAGCCGGGACCCCCAAAGGGAAGATACGCAGTATTTT. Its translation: CASSRDPQREDTQYF. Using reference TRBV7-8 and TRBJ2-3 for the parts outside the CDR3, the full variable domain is GAGVSQSPRYKVAKRGQDVALRCDPISGHVSLFWYQQALGQGPEFLTYFQNEAQLDKSGLPSDRFFAERPEGSVSTLKIQRTQQEDSAVYLCASSRDPQREDTQYFGPGTRLTVL.

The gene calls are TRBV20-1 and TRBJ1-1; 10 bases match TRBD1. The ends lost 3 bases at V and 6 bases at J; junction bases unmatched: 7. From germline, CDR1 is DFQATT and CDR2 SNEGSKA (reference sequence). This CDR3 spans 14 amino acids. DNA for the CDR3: TGCAGTGCTAGGGTCGATGGGACAGGGGCTGAAGCTTTCTTT. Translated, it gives CSARVDGTGAEAFF.

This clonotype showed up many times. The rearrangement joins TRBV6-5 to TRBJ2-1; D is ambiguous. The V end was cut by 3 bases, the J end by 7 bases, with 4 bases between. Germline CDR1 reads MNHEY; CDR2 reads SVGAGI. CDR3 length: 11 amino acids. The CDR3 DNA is TGTGCCAGCAGTTATACAAATGAGCAGTTCTTC. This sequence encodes CASSYTNEQFF.

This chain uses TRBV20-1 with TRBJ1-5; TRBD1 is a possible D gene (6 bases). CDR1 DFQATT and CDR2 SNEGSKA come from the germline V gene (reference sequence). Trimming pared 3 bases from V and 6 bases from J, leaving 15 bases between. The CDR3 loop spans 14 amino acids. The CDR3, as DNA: TGCAGTGCTAGCGGTGGAGGGGGGCGTCAGCCCCAGCATTTT. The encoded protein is CSASGGGGRQPQHF.

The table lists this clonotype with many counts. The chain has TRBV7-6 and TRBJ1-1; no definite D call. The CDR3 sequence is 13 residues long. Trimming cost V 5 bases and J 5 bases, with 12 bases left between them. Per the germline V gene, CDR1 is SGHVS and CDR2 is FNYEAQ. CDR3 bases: TGTGCCAGCAGCGTGGTGGTGGGGACTGAAGCTTTCTTT. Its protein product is CASSVVVGTEAFF.

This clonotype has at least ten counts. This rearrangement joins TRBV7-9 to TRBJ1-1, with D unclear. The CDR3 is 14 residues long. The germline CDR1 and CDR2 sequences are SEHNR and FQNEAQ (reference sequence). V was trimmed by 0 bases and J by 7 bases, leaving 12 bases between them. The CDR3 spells CASSLAQHRGEAFF. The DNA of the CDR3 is TGTGCCAGCAGCTTAGCGCAACACCGAGGTGAAGCTTTCTTT. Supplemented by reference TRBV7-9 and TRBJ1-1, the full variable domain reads DTGVSQNPRHKITKRGQNVTFRCDPISEHNRLYWYRQTLGQGPEFLTYFQNEAQLEKSRLLSDRFSAERPKGSFSTLEIQRTEQGDSAMYLCASSLAQHRGEAFFGQGTRLTVV.

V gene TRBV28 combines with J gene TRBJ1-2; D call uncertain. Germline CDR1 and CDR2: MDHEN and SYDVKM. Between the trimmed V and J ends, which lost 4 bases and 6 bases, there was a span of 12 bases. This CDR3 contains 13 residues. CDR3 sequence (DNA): TGTGCCAGCAGTTCTCCGGGGAGGCATGGCTACACCTTC. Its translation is CASSSPGRHGYTF.

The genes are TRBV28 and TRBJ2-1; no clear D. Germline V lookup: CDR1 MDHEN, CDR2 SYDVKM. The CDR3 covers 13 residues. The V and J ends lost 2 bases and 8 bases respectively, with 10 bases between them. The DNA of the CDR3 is TGTGCCAGCAGTTTAGGAACAGCTTATGAGCAGTTCTTC. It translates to CASSLGTAYEQFF.

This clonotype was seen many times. CDR3 sequence: CATSDPRPQGDGYNEQFF. The CDR3 region has the DNA TGTGCCACCAGTGATCCCCGACCACAGGGGGATGGATACAATGAGCAGTTCTTC. V gene TRBV24-1 combines with J gene TRBJ2-1, with 8 bases aligning to TRBD1. J lost 4 bases, V lost 3 bases, and 13 bases had no gene match. Germline values: CDR1 KGHDR, CDR2 SFDVKD. The CDR3 consists of 18 residues.